The 20 T cell receptor beta chains reported below all come from one sample, sequenced in a study of blood T cell repertoires in COVID-19. Profiling relied on immunoSEQ multiplex PCR, and the TCRdb table lists in-frame clones only, not all of them. This repertoire shows 200,000 to 250,000 clones, approximately 84% found once; its top ten account for under 4.5%. Source material: peripheral blood. These receptor sequences come from a man in his fifties with acute or convalescent COVID-19.

The chain recombines TRBV2 with TRBJ2-2; TRBD1 aligns across 8 bases. V shed 6 bases, J shed 6 bases, and the junction held 3 bases outside the gene matches. The CDR3 totals 13 residues. CDR1 SNHLY and CDR2 FYNNEI come from the germline V gene. CDR3: CASRMTGAGELFF. CDR3 DNA sequence: TGTGCCAGCAGGATGACAGGGGCCGGGGAGCTGTTTTTT.

The chain is built from TRBV5-1 and TRBJ2-5, with 9 bases that match TRBD1. CDR1 and CDR2 from the germline V gene are SGHRS and YFSETQ. The CDR3 totals 16 residues. V lost 4 bases, J lost 4 bases, and 11 bases stayed unmatched. The CDR3 DNA follows: TGCGCCAGCAGCCCGGGGTGGGACAGGGAAACAGAGACCCAGTACTTC. Translated: CASSPGWDRETETQYF.

The gene calls are TRBV2 and TRBJ1-2, with 9 bases that match TRBD1. Germline V gene sequence: CDR1 SNHLY, CDR2 FYNNEI. CDR3 length: 14 amino acids. J gave up 8 bases and V 0 bases, and 4 bases lay outside the gene matches. CDR3 sequence (DNA): TGTGCCAGCAGTGAAGCGGGACAGGGAATCGGCTACACCTTC. Translated: CASSEAGQGIGYTF. The variable domain in full, completed from reference TRBV2 and TRBJ1-2, reads EPEVTQTPSHQVTQMGQEVILRCVPISNHLYFYWYRQILGQKVEFLVSFYNNEISEKSEIFDDQFSVERPDGSNFTLKIRSTKLEDSAMYFCASSEAGQGIGYTFGSGTRLTVV.

This sequence joins TRBV20-1 and TRBJ2-7; the D is unclear. Germline CDR1 reads DFQATT; CDR2 reads SNEGSKA (reference sequence). The CDR3 runs to 11 residues. Trimming removed 6 bases from V and 2 bases from J, with 8 bases in between. For the CDR3, the DNA is TGCAGTGCACGCTCAGCCTACGAGCAGTACTTC. Encoded protein: CSARSAYEQYF.

The chain carries TRBV7-9 and TRBJ2-1; the D is unclear. Trimming took off 5 bases at V and 8 bases at J, with 13 bases between the two ends. This CDR3 is built from 13 residues. Germline values: CDR1 SEHNR, CDR2 FQNEAQ (reference sequence). CDR3 bases: TGTGCCAGCAGCGCAGGTAATGGCGATGAGCAGTTCTTC. Its protein is CASSAGNGDEQFF.

This chain joins TRBV11-2 and TRBJ2-7, with D possibly TRBD2 on 7 matching bases. V was pared by 2 bases and J by 4 bases, with 18 bases between. This CDR3 contains 16 residues. Germline V lookup: CDR1 SGHAT, CDR2 FQNNGV. The CDR3 here is CASSLRRGGGAYEQYF. The DNA of the CDR3 is TGTGCCAGCAGCTTAAGAAGAGGGGGAGGGGCGTACGAGCAGTACTTC.

The CDR3 region is CASTRTGEEEQYF. CDR3 in DNA: TGTGCCAGCACACGGACAGGGGAGGAGGAGCAGTACTTC. This chain joins TRBV6-5 and TRBJ2-7; 9 nucleotides align to TRBD1. There are 13 residues in the CDR3. Germline trimming cut 7 bases from V and 7 bases from J; bases unmatched to any gene: 8. Looked up from germline, CDR1 is MNHEY and CDR2 is SVGAGI.

The gene calls are TRBV2 and TRBJ2-7; tentatively, D is TRBD2 (7 bases). The germline V gene has CDR1 SNHLY and CDR2 FYNNEI. This CDR3 contains 11 residues. V was shortened by 10 bases and J by 6 bases, with 13 bases between the two germline ends. This chain's CDR3 is CATQGGGEQYF. The DNA for the CDR3 is TGTGCCACACAGGGCGGGGGCGAGCAGTACTTC.

This rearrangement joins TRBV12-3 or TRBV12-4 to TRBJ1-6, with D hard to call. V was shortened by 5 bases and J by 7 bases, with 6 bases between the two germline ends. This CDR3 contains 12 residues. CDR3: CASSVENSPLHF. CDR3 in DNA: TGTGCCAGCAGTGTCGAGAATTCACCCCTCCACTTT.

The V and J genes are TRBV19 and TRBJ2-1, with 10 bases aligning to TRBD2. Germline values: CDR1 LNHDA, CDR2 SQIVND (reference sequence). The junction had 9 bases not matched to a gene; V was cut back by 3 bases and J by 4 bases. The CDR3 has 17 residues. The chain's CDR3 is CASSMVPGLASYNEQFF. The CDR3 DNA reads TGTGCCAGTAGTATGGTGCCGGGACTAGCGAGTTACAATGAGCAGTTCTTC.

The V and J genes are TRBV5-1 and TRBJ2-1; maybe TRBD1 (5 bases). Germline loops: CDR1 SGHRS, CDR2 YFSETQ. The CDR3 totals 15 residues. The V gene lost 0 bases and the J gene lost 4 bases, with 11 bases spanning the gap. CDR3 in amino acids: CASSLDQGVYNEQFF. CDR3 nucleotide sequence: TGCGCCAGCAGCTTGGACCAAGGGGTATACAATGAGCAGTTCTTC.

This clone showed up just a few times. The chain recombines TRBV7-9 with TRBJ1-4; 8 bases are a match to TRBD1. The CDR3 has 16 amino acids. Germline loops: CDR1 SEHNR, CDR2 FQNEAQ (reference sequence). V trimming: 0 bases; J trimming: 7 bases; junction bases outside the gene matches: 7. CDR3 sequence (DNA): TGTGCCAGCAGCTTAGCCCAGGGGGCTAGTTTTGAAAAACTGTTTTTT. As protein: CASSLAQGASFEKLFF.

This clone appeared once. The chain links TRBV27 to TRBJ1-1, with 9 bases matching TRBD1. With V trimmed by 6 bases and J by 10 bases, 12 bases remained unmatched. The CDR3 runs 14 residues. The germline V gene encodes CDR1 MNHEY and CDR2 SMNVEV (reference sequence). The CDR3 sequence is CASRRGQGPSGAFF. The CDR3 nucleotides read TGTGCCAGCAGGCGGGGACAGGGCCCCTCGGGAGCTTTCTTT.

V and J are TRBV20-1 and TRBJ1-2, with 7 bases aligning to TRBD1. Germline CDR1 is DFQATT and CDR2 is SNEGSKA (reference sequence). This CDR3 has 11 amino acids. CDR3 protein: CRAGTDYGYTF. The CDR3, as DNA: TGCAGGGCCGGGACAGATTATGGCTACACCTTC.

V is TRBV27 and J is TRBJ1-6, with D possibly being TRBD1 (6 bases). Trimming shortened V by 2 bases and J by 8 bases, and 10 bases separated the two germline ends. The germline V gene encodes CDR1 MNHEY and CDR2 SMNVEV (reference sequence). This CDR3 is built from 14 residues. In nucleotides, the CDR3 is TGTGCCAGCAGTTTAGAGACAGGAGATTCACCCCTCCACTTT. It codes for CASSLETGDSPLHF.

This clone occurred a few times. The chain employs TRBV9 and TRBJ2-3; a weak D match, TRBD2 (6 bases). Germline values: CDR1 SGDLS, CDR2 YYNGEE. The CDR3 totals 16 residues. The V end lost 3 bases, the J end lost 2 bases, and 16 bases lay between the germline ends. The CDR3 loop is CASSANHGGPTDTQYF. The CDR3 nucleotides are TGTGCCAGCAGCGCGAACCACGGGGGACCCACAGATACGCAGTATTTT.

The gene calls are TRBV7-9 and TRBJ2-2; D is possibly TRBD1 (5 bases). This CDR3 is 16 amino acids long. The germline gives CDR1 SEHNR, CDR2 FQNEAQ (reference sequence). The germline V and J ends were trimmed by 8 bases and 0 bases, with 16 bases remaining between them. The CDR3 DNA reads as TGTGCCAGCGGGGCACAGAACCCAGCGAACACCGGGGAGCTGTTTTTT. Protein sequence: CASGAQNPANTGELFF. Together with reference TRBV7-9 and TRBJ2-2, the CDR3 gives the full variable domain: DTGVSQNPRHKITKRGQNVTFRCDPISEHNRLYWYRQTLGQGPEFLTYFQNEAQLEKSRLLSDRFSAERPKGSFSTLEIQRTEQGDSAMYLCASGAQNPANTGELFFGEGSRLTVL.

This chain links TRBV7-3 with TRBJ2-1; TRBD1 aligns across 8 bases. Per germline, CDR1 SGHTA and CDR2 FQGTGA. Unmatched junction bases numbered 9, after V lost 5 bases and J lost 9 bases. This CDR3 has 14 residues. This CDR3 is CASSPGDRLGEQFF. CDR3 DNA sequence: TGTGCCAGCAGCCCGGGGGACAGGTTGGGTGAGCAGTTCTTC.

This clone showed up just a few times. The rearrangement joins TRBV5-1 to TRBJ1-3; 9 bases are a match to TRBD1. Germline V gene data show CDR1 as SGHRS and CDR2 as YFSETQ. Losses at the gene ends were 5 bases for V and 0 bases for J; bases not matched to a gene: 12. The CDR3 is 18 amino acids. The CDR3 DNA sequence: TGCGCCAGCAGTAACCCCACAGGGGGCTCCAACTCTGGAAACACCATATATTTT. Its protein is CASSNPTGGSNSGNTIYF.

J is TRBJ2-1 and V is TRBV7-3; D is unclear. The germline CDR1 and CDR2 sequences are SGHTA and FQGTGA. V was cut by 2 bases and J by 8 bases, with 10 bases left in between. CDR3 length: 13 residues. The CDR3 DNA sequence: TGTGCCAGCAGCTTATTAGCTGGAGATGAGCAGTTCTTC. The encoded protein is CASSLLAGDEQFF.